This passage covers 16 T cell receptor beta chains from one sample sequenced in a study of CD8+CD57+ T cells in acquired aplastic anemia. Sequenced patients had shown CD8+CD57+ cell expansion by flow cytometry. Profiles of TCR beta VDJ and CDR3 were generated from a genomic DNA template. TCRdb reprocessed the reads via MiXCR and lists one record per CDR3 protein. The repertoire has about 250,000 distinct CDR3 sequences, more than 45% of them found once; the top ten carry over 7.5%. What was sequenced was sorted CD4+, CD8+, or CD8+CD57+ T cells (not recorded which) from PBMCs. The receptor set was obtained from a human donor with aplastic anemia.

At least ten counts were recorded for this clonotype. The V and J genes are TRBV6-4 and TRBJ2-1, with a weak D call TRBD1 (6 bases). Germline V gives CDR1 MRHNA, CDR2 SNTAGT. Trimming removed 3 bases from V and 0 bases from J, with 9 bases in between. CDR3 size: 15 residues. The CDR3 protein is CASSETGSSYNEQFF. CDR3 coding DNA: TGTGCCAGCAGTGAAACAGGGAGCTCCTACAATGAGCAGTTCTTC.

This clonotype was counted many times. The chain employs TRBV6-2 or TRBV6-3 and TRBJ2-1; D is tentatively TRBD1 or TRBD2 (5 bases each). Trimming cost V 0 bases and J 3 bases, with 9 bases left between them. The V gene's germline CDR1 is MNHEY and CDR2 SVGEGT. The CDR3 length is 15 residues. As DNA, the CDR3 is TGTGCCAGCAGTTACTCGGGGGATCACTACAATGAGCAGTTCTTC. This codes for CASSYSGDHYNEQFF.

On this clonotype itself: A much larger clonotype is one base distant, so this may be a read error. The J gene is TRBJ2-1, the V gene TRBV7-3, with no clear D. Germline CDR1 reads SGHTA; CDR2 reads FQGTGA. This CDR3 is built from 13 residues. The CDR3: CTSSLTPRGEQFF. The CDR3, as DNA: TGTACCAGCAGCTTAACTCCCCGCGGTGAGCAGTTCTTC. The variable domain in full, with the rest retrieved from reference TRBV7-3 and TRBJ2-1, is GAGVSQTPSNKVTEKGKYVELRCDPISGHTALYWYRQSLGQGPEFLIYFQGTGAADDSGLPNDRFFAVRPEGSVSTLKIQRTERGDSAVYLCTSSLTPRGEQFFGPGTRLTVL.

The rearrangement uses TRBV7-9 and TRBJ2-3; D may be TRBD1 (5 bases). Trimming took 6 bases from V and 10 from J, leaving 11 bases between them. The CDR3 is 11 residues long. In germline, CDR1 is SEHNR, CDR2 FQNEAQ (reference sequence). In DNA form, the CDR3 reads TGTGCCAGCAGGCCCCCAGGGTCGCAGTATTTT. Translated: CASRPPGSQYF.

This clonotype showed up just a few times. This rearrangement joins TRBV12-3 or TRBV12-4 to TRBJ1-4; 9 bases are a match to TRBD1. The CDR3 is made up of 14 amino acids. V lost 6 bases to trimming and J lost 10 bases; unmatched junction nucleotides: 9. The CDR3 DNA sequence: TGTGCCAGCAGAGAACAGGGGGCGCGTGGAAAACTGTTTTTT. It specifies CASREQGARGKLFF.

V and J are TRBV7-9 and TRBJ2-5; D gene uncertain. Deletions cut 2 bases from V and 4 bases from J, with 5 bases between. CDR3 length equals 12 residues. From germline, CDR1 is SEHNR and CDR2 FQNEAQ (reference sequence). Here the CDR3 reads CASSLLGETQYF. Here the CDR3 DNA reads TGTGCCAGCAGCTTACTCGGAGAGACCCAGTACTTC. Together with reference TRBV7-9 and TRBJ2-5, the CDR3 gives the full variable domain: DTGVSQNPRHKITKRGQNVTFRCDPISEHNRLYWYRQTLGQGPEFLTYFQNEAQLEKSRLLSDRFSAERPKGSFSTLEIQRTEQGDSAMYLCASSLLGETQYFGPGTRLLVL.

This clonotype has at least ten counts. The J gene is TRBJ2-1, the V gene TRBV5-5; 7 bases are shared with TRBD2. The CDR3 spans 16 residues. Trimming took 4 bases from V and 8 from J; bases not matched to a gene: 15. The V gene's germline CDR1 is SGHKS and CDR2 YYEKEE (reference sequence). The CDR3 nucleotides are TGTGCCAGCAGCGGGGTTTGGAGGGAGGGCCACGATGAGCAGTTCTTC. Translation gives CASSGVWREGHDEQFF.

The chain couples TRBV29-1 to TRBJ2-7; D assignment may be TRBD1 or TRBD2 (5 bases each). The V and J ends lost 7 bases and 2 bases respectively, with 12 bases between them. This CDR3 region has 12 residues. Germline V lookup: CDR1 SQVTM, CDR2 ANQGSEA. The CDR3 sequence is CSAGDGPYEQYF. The CDR3 region has the DNA TGCAGCGCTGGGGACGGACCCTACGAGCAGTACTTC.

The V call is TRBV28, the J call TRBJ1-1, with 7 bases matching TRBD1. This CDR3 contains 17 residues. Trimming cost V 3 bases and J 3 bases; bases outside gene matches: 13. CDR1 and CDR2 from the germline V gene are MDHEN and SYDVKM. CDR3 nucleotide sequence: TGTGCCAGCAGTTTCCCCCAGGGACAGAGGGAGGACACTGAAGCTTTCTTT. It specifies CASSFPQGQREDTEAFF.

This clonotype was seen many times. This chain connects TRBV20-1 to TRBJ2-7; 9 nucleotides agree with TRBD2. V lost 0 bases to trimming and J lost 2 bases; unmatched junction nucleotides: 14. CDR1 DFQATT and CDR2 SNEGSKA come from the germline V gene (reference sequence). This CDR3 contains 18 residues. CDR3 in amino acids: CSARDWASGIGRAYEQYF. The CDR3 DNA follows: TGCAGTGCTAGAGATTGGGCTAGCGGGATCGGTAGGGCCTACGAGCAGTACTTC.

This clonotype was seen repeatedly, ten times or more. The gene calls are TRBV9 and TRBJ2-3; 8 nucleotides align to TRBD1. CDR1 is SGDLS and CDR2 is YYNGEE in the germline V gene. V lost 2 bases, J lost 4 bases, and 9 bases stayed unmatched. The CDR3 sequence is 16 residues long. The CDR3 nucleotides read TGTGCCAGCAGCGTGTGGCAGGGGGCCATATCAGATACGCAGTATTTT. Residues: CASSVWQGAISDTQYF.

In this sample, this clonotype turned up a few times. A read error may explain this, as a much larger clone is one base away. The chain uses TRBV7-8 and TRBJ2-7; TRBD1 is a possible D gene (6 bases). The germline CDR1 and CDR2 sequences are SGHVS and FQNEAQ. The CDR3 sequence is 14 residues long. V was pared by 3 bases and J by 6 bases, with 15 bases between. This CDR3 is CASSFRGPVGEQYF. CDR3 bases: TGTGCCAGCAGCTTCAGGGGACCGGTCGGCGAGCAGTACTTC.

Note on this clonotype: A much larger clone lies one base from this, so it may be a read error. The chain carries TRBV30 and TRBJ2-7; the D call may be TRBD1 or TRBD2 (6 bases each). The CDR3 covers 13 residues. CDR1 and CDR2 (germline): GTSNPN, SVGIG (reference sequence). V lost 0 bases, J lost 3 bases, and 9 bases lay in between. The CDR3, as DNA: TGTGCCTGGAGTGTAGAGGGGGGCTACGAGCAGTACTTC. Amino acid sequence: CAWSVEGGYEQYF.

Many counts were recorded for this clonotype. The chain has TRBV13 and TRBJ1-1; D unresolved. This CDR3 region has 12 residues. CDR1 and CDR2 (germline): PRHDT, FYEKMQ (reference sequence). Trimming removed 1 base from V and 4 bases from J, with 4 bases in between. CDR3 in DNA: TGTGCCAGCAGCTTAGTGCCCACTGAAGCTTTCTTT. As protein: CASSLVPTEAFF.

In its sample, this clonotype was seen many times. The chain is built from TRBV13 and TRBJ2-7; D is possibly TRBD1 or TRBD2 (5 bases each). Germline CDR1 is PRHDT and CDR2 is FYEKMQ (reference sequence). V was shortened by 3 bases and J by 7 bases, with 13 bases between the two germline ends. CDR3 length equals 13 residues. CDR3 bases: TGTGCCAGCAGCTTGGAGGTCAAGGGGGAGCAGTACTTC. It is translated as CASSLEVKGEQYF.

The count of this clonotype is one. The chain is built from TRBV28 and TRBJ2-2, with 8 bases identical to TRBD2. The germline CDR1 and CDR2 sequences are MDHEN and SYDVKM. V shed 8 bases and J 7 bases; nucleotides not matched to a gene: 3. This CDR3 has 12 amino acids. The CDR3 is CASRGGSGELFF. As DNA, the CDR3 is TGTGCCAGCCGGGGGGGAAGCGGGGAGCTGTTTTTT.